Following are 17 T cell receptor beta chains from one sample sequenced in a study of CD8+ T cells in alopecia areata. cDNA reverse transcribed from extracted RNA served as the sequencing template. TCRdb's table, derived via immunoSEQ multiplex PCR, lists solely in-frame clones and lacks some. The table has 90,000 to 100,000 clones, roughly two fifths seen once. Sequencing used CD4+ T cells sorted from blood. Receptors originate from a human donor with alopecia areata.

There are a few counts of this clone. The chain recombines TRBV11-2 with TRBJ2-2, with D possibly TRBD1 on 6 matching bases. CDR1 is SGHAT and CDR2 is FQNNGV in the germline V gene. This CDR3 is 13 amino acids long. V lost 4 bases to trimming and J lost 5 bases, with 8 bases between them. The DNA for the CDR3 is TGTGCCAGCAGCTCCACAGGGACCGGGGAGCTGTTTTTT. Protein product: CASSSTGTGELFF.

The genes are TRBV5-1 and TRBJ2-1; perhaps TRBD2 as D (6 bases). The CDR3 extends over 15 amino acids. Trimming shortened V by 2 bases and J by 5 bases, and 14 bases separated the two germline ends. From germline, CDR1 is SGHRS and CDR2 YFSETQ. Here the CDR3 DNA reads TGCGCCAGCAGCTTTGGTCGGGAGAGGGACAATGAGCAGTTCTTC. It encodes CASSFGRERDNEQFF.

CDR3 sequence (DNA): TGTCCCAACAGGGTTCCCCATCAAGAGACCCAGTACTTC. It yields the protein CPNRVPHQETQYF. This chain connects TRBV2 to TRBJ2-5; D may be TRBD1 (6 bases). The length of the CDR3 is 13 residues. The germline V gene has CDR1 SNHLY and CDR2 FYNNEI.

This clone has only a few counts. V is TRBV7-6 and J is TRBJ2-1; 13 positions agree with TRBD2. The junction had 6 bases not matched to a gene; V was cut back by 4 bases and J by 9 bases. CDR3 length equals 15 residues. Germline CDR1 and CDR2: SGHVS and FNYEAQ. The CDR3 nucleotides read TGTGCCAGCAGCTCCAGGACTAGCGGGAGCGTTGAGCAGTTCTTC. Protein sequence: CASSSRTSGSVEQFF.

This clone was seen more than once but under ten times. The J gene is TRBJ2-7, the V gene TRBV7-2; the D is unclear. With 0 bases removed from V and 5 bases from J, the gap between germline ends came to 11 bases. Germline V lookup: CDR1 SGHTA, CDR2 FQGNSA. There are 14 residues in the CDR3. For the CDR3, the DNA is TGTGCCAGCAGCTTAGCGCCGTGGCAGAACGAGCAGTACTTC. Protein product: CASSLAPWQNEQYF.

The rearrangement links TRBV30 to TRBJ1-5; TRBD1 is a possible D gene (6 bases). This CDR3 comprises 13 residues. CDR1 and CDR2 from the germline V gene are GTSNPN and SVGIG (reference sequence). V lost 7 bases and J 3 bases, leaving 13 bases between the germline ends. The CDR3 region is CALKQGDNQPQHF. In nucleotides, the CDR3 is TGTGCCTTGAAACAGGGAGACAATCAGCCCCAGCATTTT.

Here the CDR3 reads CSETFGGERVSGVETQYF. The CDR3 DNA reads as TGCAGCGAGACTTTCGGAGGGGAGCGGGTTTCGGGAGTGGAGACCCAGTACTTC. The chain has TRBV29-1 and TRBJ2-5; D might be TRBD2 (6 bases). The CDR3 has 18 amino acids. The ends were cut back, 7 bases at V and 5 bases at J, with 32 bases in the middle. Germline V gene sequence: CDR1 SQVTM, CDR2 ANQGSEA. Combining the CDR3 with reference TRBV29-1 and TRBJ2-5 gives the whole variable domain SAVISQKPSRDICQRGTSLTIQCQVDSQVTMMFWYRQQPGQSLTLIATANQGSEATYESGFVIDKFPISRPNLTFSTLTVSNMSPEDSSIYLCSETFGGERVSGVETQYFGPGTRLLVL.

V and J are TRBV28 and TRBJ2-1; 11 positions match TRBD2. Per the germline V gene, CDR1 is MDHEN and CDR2 is SYDVKM. The CDR3 has 16 residues. The J segment lost 3 bases and the V segment lost 4 bases, leaving 5 bases of the junction unmatched. The CDR3 DNA is TGTGCCAGCAGTTCGATAGCGGGAGGGTTCTACAATGAGCAGTTCTTC. Protein: CASSSIAGGFYNEQFF.

This clone came up many times. The chain's CDR3 is CASSLRSNEQFF. Here the CDR3 DNA reads TGTGCCAGCAGTTTAAGGTCGAATGAGCAGTTCTTC. The chain combines TRBV28 with TRBJ2-1, with unresolved D. The germline V gene has CDR1 MDHEN and CDR2 SYDVKM. Trimming took off 2 bases at V and 7 bases at J, with 6 bases between the two ends. This CDR3 has 12 amino acids.

The chain employs TRBV5-1 and TRBJ2-2, with TRBD1 identical over 8 bases. V was clipped by 4 bases and J by 2 bases; unmatched bases: 7. CDR1 is SGHRS, CDR2 YFSETQ, per germline. The CDR3 has 16 amino acids. The CDR3 DNA follows: TGCGCCAGCAGCCACTCCACAGGGGGAAACACCGGGGAGCTGTTTTTT. This translates into CASSHSTGGNTGELFF.

This clone was recorded a few times. This chain connects TRBV5-1 to TRBJ2-2, with D perhaps TRBD2 (6 bases). The ends were cut back, 4 bases at V and 2 bases at J, with 15 bases in the middle. This CDR3 region has 16 residues. The V gene's germline CDR1 is SGHRS and CDR2 YFSETQ. The CDR3 DNA reads TGCGCCAGCAGCCCTCCGGGACTGGGAAACACCGGGGAGCTGTTTTTT. It encodes CASSPPGLGNTGELFF.

As regards this clone: Different DNA sequences within this sample yield the same CDR3. J is TRBJ1-1 and V is TRBV29-1; a possible D gene is TRBD1 (5 bases). This CDR3 is built from 13 residues. Germline V gives CDR1 SQVTM, CDR2 ANQGSEA. Deletions cut 6 bases from V and 0 bases from J, with 11 bases between. In nucleotides, the CDR3 is TGCAGCGTGGCGGGGCAGATGAACACTGAAGCTTTCTTT. Protein sequence: CSVAGQMNTEAFF. Filled out from reference TRBV29-1 and TRBJ1-1, the complete variable domain reads SAVISQKPSRDICQRGTSLTIQCQVDSQVTMMFWYRQQPGQSLTLIATANQGSEATYESGFVIDKFPISRPNLTFSTLTVSNMSPEDSSIYLCSVAGQMNTEAFFGQGTRLTVV.

This clone was picked up a small number of times. The chain combines TRBV7-9 with TRBJ2-7; D remains unclear. CDR3 length equals 14 residues. CDR1 is SEHNR and CDR2 is FQNEAQ in the germline V gene (reference sequence). V dropped 2 bases and J dropped 4 bases, with 12 bases sitting between them. In DNA, the CDR3 is TGTGCCAGCAGCTTAAGTTTGCGGACGTACGAGCAGTACTTC. It encodes CASSLSLRTYEQYF.

The rearrangement uses TRBV5-1 and TRBJ1-1, with a possible D match to TRBD1 (5 bases). Germline CDR1 SGHRS, CDR2 YFSETQ. The germline V and J ends were trimmed by 3 bases and 5 bases, with 11 bases remaining between them. The CDR3 covers 13 residues. CDR3 coding DNA: TGCGCCAGCAGCTCTATCCCAGGGACTGAAGCTTTCTTT. Its protein product is CASSSIPGTEAFF.

The sample holds a few counts of this clone. The chain couples TRBV30 to TRBJ2-3, with D tentatively TRBD1 (6 bases). The germline gives CDR1 GTSNPN, CDR2 SVGIG (reference sequence). The CDR3 has 12 amino acids. V was cut by 4 bases and J by 4 bases, with 9 bases left in between. CDR3 residues: CAWKRTADTQYF. CDR3 DNA sequence: TGTGCCTGGAAACGGACAGCAGATACGCAGTATTTT.

In this sample, this clone turned up once. The chain joins TRBV30 to TRBJ1-1; D may be TRBD1 (5 bases). The germline CDR1 and CDR2 sequences are GTSNPN and SVGIG (reference sequence). CDR3 length equals 13 residues. V lost 1 base and J 4 bases, leaving 10 bases between the germline ends. CDR3: CAWSDGGGTEAFF. The CDR3 DNA reads as TGTGCCTGGAGTGACGGGGGGGGCACTGAAGCTTTCTTT. Full variable domain (rest looked up from reference TRBV30 and TRBJ1-1): SQTIHQWPATLVQPVGSPLSLECTVEGTSNPNLYWYRQAAGRGLQLLFYSVGIGQISSEVPQNLSASRPQDRQFILSSKKLLLSDSGFYLCAWSDGGGTEAFFGQGTRLTVV.

The chain combines TRBV6-5 with TRBJ1-1; tentative D call: TRBD1 (5 bases). The CDR3 has 15 amino acids. Trimming pared 0 bases from V and 1 base from J, leaving 9 bases between. In germline, CDR1 is MNHEY, CDR2 SVGAGI. Here the CDR3 reads CASSYSSQGNTEAFF. Here the CDR3 DNA reads TGTGCCAGCAGTTACTCGTCCCAGGGGAACACTGAAGCTTTCTTT.